The 23 T cell receptor beta chains below were found in one sample sequenced in a study of blood T cell repertoires in COVID-19. Assay: immunoSEQ multiplex PCR; the TCRdb copy retains only in-frame clones and omits some. The sample lists approximately 440,000 clones; 70% to 90% were seen once. The sample taken for sequencing was peripheral blood. The source of these receptors is a woman in her forties or fifties with COVID-19, enrolled during active disease.

J is TRBJ1-2 and V is TRBV6-6; D is perhaps TRBD1 (6 bases). Trimming took 10 bases from V and 2 from J, leaving 14 bases between them. Germline CDR1 reads MNHNY; CDR2 reads SVGAGI (reference sequence). This CDR3 has 13 residues. This CDR3 reads CAIRRGQNYGYTF. The DNA of the CDR3 is TGTGCCATCCGGCGAGGACAGAACTATGGCTACACCTTC.

The V gene is TRBV2, the J gene TRBJ2-2; maybe TRBD2 (5 bases). Deletions cut 1 base from V and 4 bases from J, with 10 bases between. Germline-derived CDR1 and CDR2 are SNHLY and FYNNEI. This CDR3 is built from 15 residues. The CDR3: CASSEGGGGTGELFF. Here the CDR3 DNA reads TGTGCCAGCAGTGAAGGGGGTGGAGGCACCGGGGAGCTGTTTTTT.

This chain connects TRBV3-1 (or the pseudogene TRBV3-2) to TRBJ2-6; 8 positions agree with TRBD1. Trimming removed 4 bases from V and 12 bases from J; junction bases left unmatched: 8. The length of the CDR3 is 14 residues. Germline-derived CDR1 and CDR2 are LGHDT and YNNKEL (reference sequence). This CDR3 reads CASSLRGPELVLTF. In nucleotides, the CDR3 is TGTGCCAGCAGCCTCAGGGGGCCCGAACTCGTCCTGACTTTC.

This chain connects TRBV19 to TRBJ1-5; 7 bases agree with TRBD1. V lost 4 bases, J lost 1 base, and 4 bases stayed unmatched. Germline CDR1 is LNHDA and CDR2 is SQIVND (reference sequence). This CDR3 is built from 15 residues. In nucleotides, the CDR3 is TGTGCCAGTAGTACACAGGGGATAAGCAATCAGCCCCAGCATTTT. Its protein product is CASSTQGISNQPQHF. The variable domain in full, with the rest retrieved from reference TRBV19 and TRBJ1-5, is DGGITQSPKYLFRKEGQNVTLSCEQNLNHDAMYWYRQDPGQGLRLIYYSQIVNDFQKGDIAEGYSVSREKKESFPLTVTSAQKNPTAFYLCASSTQGISNQPQHFGDGTRLSIL.

The V call is TRBV6-4, the J call TRBJ1-1; D gene ambiguous. The CDR3 has 14 residues. V dropped 0 bases and J dropped 1 base, with 6 bases sitting between them. The germline V gene has CDR1 MRHNA and CDR2 SNTAGT. The CDR3 DNA follows: TGTGCCAGCAGTGACTCGAGTGGGAACACTGAAGCTTTCTTT. This codes for CASSDSSGNTEAFF.

The CDR3 loop is CASSPTGMGEQFF. The CDR3 bases are TGCGCCAGCAGCCCTACAGGGATGGGTGAGCAGTTCTTC. V is TRBV5-1 and J is TRBJ2-1; tentatively, D is TRBD1 (6 bases). Germline-derived CDR1 and CDR2 are SGHRS and YFSETQ. The V end lost 4 bases, the J end lost 9 bases, and 14 bases lay between the germline ends. This CDR3 is built from 13 residues.

V usage is TRBV7-8 and J usage is TRBJ2-7; D might be TRBD2 (6 bases). Germline CDR1 is SGHVS and CDR2 is FQNEAQ. Trimming took 5 bases from V and 7 from J, leaving 12 bases between them. The CDR3 consists of 12 residues. This chain's CDR3 is CASSLAGKEQYF. The CDR3 DNA reads as TGTGCCAGCAGCCTGGCGGGAAAGGAGCAGTACTTC.

V and J are TRBV6-1 and TRBJ1-3; D remains unclear. V dropped 4 bases and J dropped 0 bases, with 13 bases sitting between them. The CDR3 consists of 16 residues. The germline CDR1 and CDR2 sequences are MNHNS and SASEGT. CDR3 region: CASSAFRQSSGNTIYF. Written as DNA, the CDR3 is TGTGCCAGCAGTGCCTTCAGGCAGAGCTCTGGAAACACCATATATTTT.

With regard to this clone: Additional DNA sequences in this sample encode the identical CDR3. This chain uses TRBV3-1 (or the pseudogene TRBV3-2) with TRBJ1-1, with D possibly being TRBD1 (6 bases). The CDR3 is 13 amino acids. In germline, CDR1 is LGHDT, CDR2 YNNKEL (reference sequence). V gave up 1 base and J gave up 4 bases, with 7 bases separating them. The CDR3 reads CASSQAGVTEAFF. The CDR3 region has the DNA TGTGCCAGCAGCCAAGCAGGGGTCACTGAAGCTTTCTTT.

This chain links TRBV27 with TRBJ1-6; 7 bases match TRBD1. The germline V gene encodes CDR1 MNHEY and CDR2 SMNVEV (reference sequence). V trimming: 6 bases; J trimming: 7 bases; junction bases outside the gene matches: 9. This CDR3 has 15 residues. CDR3 residues: CASSTSVTGNSPLHF. The CDR3 nucleotides are TGTGCCAGCAGCACCTCCGTGACAGGGAATTCACCCCTCCACTTT.

This sequence joins TRBV7-6 and TRBJ1-6; no firm D call. This CDR3 spans 16 amino acids. Deletions cut 4 bases from V and 8 bases from J, with 18 bases between. Germline V gene lookup returns CDR1 SGHVS and CDR2 FNYEAQ. Here the CDR3 DNA reads TGTGCCAGCAGCTGGGTGCAGGAGGGAGAGTATTCACCCCTCCACTTT. Protein: CASSWVQEGEYSPLHF.

In nucleotides, the CDR3 is TGCGCCAGCAACCGGGACTCCCCGCGAACGGGGAACACTGAAGCTTTCTTT. It specifies CASNRDSPRTGNTEAFF. The chain joins TRBV23-1 to TRBJ1-1; a weak D match, TRBD1 (5 bases). TRBV23-1 belongs to the ORF category, with a function that is uncertain. The CDR3 runs to 17 residues. V lost 7 bases, J lost 1 base, and 22 bases lay in between.

V usage is TRBV6-5 and J usage is TRBJ2-7; the match to TRBD1 covers 7 bases. This CDR3 has 14 residues. Trimming removed 3 bases from V and 3 bases from J; junction bases left unmatched: 5. Germline CDR1 and CDR2: MNHEY and SVGAGI. The CDR3 DNA sequence: TGTGCCAGCAGTTATTACAGGGGAAACTACGAGCAGTACTTC. It encodes CASSYYRGNYEQYF.

The chain employs TRBV11-2 and TRBJ2-7; a possible D gene is TRBD1 (6 bases). CDR3 length equals 15 residues. Looked up from germline, CDR1 is SGHAT and CDR2 is FQNNGV. V lost 5 bases, J lost 3 bases, and 17 bases lay in between. The CDR3 DNA follows: TGTGCCAGCAGCCTATACAGGGACGGCGGCTACGAGCAGTACTTC. Residues: CASSLYRDGGYEQYF.

The CDR3 loop reads CASSLTGEGSYTF. The CDR3 DNA is TGTGCCAGCAGTCTGACAGGGGAGGGGAGCTACACCTTC. The gene calls are TRBV6-5 and TRBJ1-2, with TRBD1 identical over 8 bases. CDR1 is MNHEY and CDR2 is SVGAGI in the germline V gene. The V gene end was trimmed by 5 bases and the J gene end by 9 bases; junction bases not matched to a gene: 8. The CDR3 spans 13 residues.

The chain joins TRBV27 to TRBJ1-2, with TRBD1 matching 8 bases. Unmatched junction bases numbered 6, after V lost 2 bases and J lost 4 bases. Per germline, CDR1 MNHEY and CDR2 SMNVEV (reference sequence). The CDR3 is 15 residues long. CDR3 region: CASSLAPGGTYGYTF. In nucleotides, the CDR3 is TGTGCCAGCAGTTTAGCTCCAGGGGGCACCTATGGCTACACCTTC.

The chain has TRBV27 and TRBJ1-2, with 8 positions matching TRBD1. V lost 5 bases, J lost 0 bases, and 5 bases stayed unmatched. CDR3 length equals 15 residues. Germline assignment: CDR1 MNHEY and CDR2 SMNVEV (reference sequence). The DNA of the CDR3 is TGTGCCAGCAGTCAAGGGACAGGCGCTAACTATGGCTACACCTTC. This gives the protein CASSQGTGANYGYTF.

The chain couples TRBV29-1 to TRBJ1-5, with unresolved D. Germline assignment: CDR1 SQVTM and CDR2 ANQGSEA. The CDR3 loop spans 15 amino acids. Trimming removed 4 bases from V and 0 bases from J, with 13 bases in between. CDR3 coding DNA: TGCAGCGTTGGCCCCGCCGGGTATAGCAATCAGCCCCAGCATTTT. Translation: CSVGPAGYSNQPQHF.

The J gene is TRBJ1-1, the V gene TRBV11-3; D remains unclear. The CDR3 has 14 amino acids. CDR1 and CDR2 (germline): SGHNT, YENEEA. Between the trimmed V and J ends, which lost 4 bases and 1 base, there was a span of 10 bases. The CDR3 nucleotides read TGTGCCAGCAGCTCTACTCCGGGGAACACTGAAGCTTTCTTT. This gives the protein CASSSTPGNTEAFF.

In the case of this clone: This specimen includes other DNA sequences encoding the same CDR3. CDR3 residues: CASSLGTSGGNEQFF. CDR3 DNA sequence: TGTGCCAGCAGTTTGGGGACTAGCGGGGGAAACGAGCAGTTCTTC. The chain combines TRBV27 with TRBJ2-1; 14 nucleotides align to TRBD2. The CDR3 contains 15 residues. Germline loops: CDR1 MNHEY, CDR2 SMNVEV (reference sequence). Trimming at V came to 3 bases and at J to 10 bases, leaving 5 bases not matched to a gene.

This clone has only one observation. The CDR3 region has the DNA TGTGCCAGCAGGCCTAGTTCTGGACTAGCGCGGGAGCAGTACTTC. It specifies CASRPSSGLAREQYF. The chain recombines TRBV7-2 with TRBJ2-7, with 9 bases fitting TRBD2. Germline V gene sequence: CDR1 SGHTA, CDR2 FQGNSA. The CDR3 covers 15 residues. V gave up 6 bases and J gave up 7 bases; unmatched junction bases: 13.

The CDR3 DNA follows: TGTGCCAGCAGTTTAGGGGGCAAATATGGCTACACCTTC. Protein: CASSLGGKYGYTF. V usage is TRBV12-3 or TRBV12-4 and J usage is TRBJ1-2, with D perhaps TRBD1 (5 bases). V lost 1 base to trimming and J lost 5 bases, with 8 bases between them. CDR3 length: 13 amino acids.

The rearrangement links TRBV6-6 to TRBJ1-2; D gene unclear. The germline V and J ends were trimmed by 2 bases and 7 bases, with 11 bases remaining between them. The germline gives CDR1 MNHNY, CDR2 SVGAGI (reference sequence). This CDR3 region has 13 residues. The DNA of the CDR3 is TGTGCCAGCAGTTACGCGGGAGGGCTTGGCTACACCTTC. Amino acid sequence: CASSYAGGLGYTF.